The T cell receptor (beta chain) described here comes from a study of cytomegalovirus exposure and HLA in healthy donors. The PCR made use of 60 Vbeta and 13 Jbeta primers. Sequencing used immunoSEQ multiplex PCR; TCRdb keeps in-frame clones, though not all of them. The sample has some 94,000 clones; about 80% are singletons. From germline, CDR1 is MRHNA and CDR2 SNTAGT. The CDR3 sequence is 14 residues long. The V end lost 4 bases, the J end lost 1 base, and 9 bases lay between the germline ends. The chain joins TRBV6-4 to TRBJ2-3, with D maybe TRBD1 (5 bases). This clonotype was obtained from a man between 35 and 55 years old in good health and CMV-seronegative. The material sequenced was PBMCs. This CDR3 reads CASSVETGTDTQYF. In nucleotides, the CDR3 is TGTGCCAGCAGTGTCGAGACAGGCACAGATACGCAGTATTTT.